A single sample is the source of the 32 T cell receptor beta chains below, sequenced in a study of cytomegalovirus exposure and HLA in healthy donors. Repertoires were generated with immunoSEQ multiplex PCR, while TCRdb's copy carries only in-frame clones and drops some. The data hold fewer than 140,000 clones, with less than 90% observed a single time. The sample taken for sequencing was PBMCs. The receptors stem from a woman younger than 35 in good health and CMV-seropositive.

This rearrangement joins TRBV6-6 to TRBJ2-1, with 14 bases that match TRBD2. Trimming removed 2 bases from V and 7 bases from J; junction bases left unmatched: 4. The CDR3 is 16 residues long. CDR1 MNHNY and CDR2 SVGAGI come from the germline V gene (reference sequence). The CDR3 reads CASSYLTSGGDNEQFF. The DNA for the CDR3 is TGTGCCAGCAGTTACCTGACTAGCGGGGGGGATAATGAGCAGTTCTTC.

The chain carries TRBV11-2 and TRBJ2-6; 9 positions agree with TRBD1. The CDR3 is made up of 18 amino acids. Trimming took 3 bases from V and 0 from J; bases not matched to a gene: 6. The germline gives CDR1 SGHAT, CDR2 FQNNGV. The CDR3 protein is CASSLRTGARSGANVLTF. CDR3 in DNA: TGTGCCAGCAGCTTGCGGACAGGGGCTCGCTCTGGGGCCAACGTCCTGACTTTC.

This chain joins TRBV27 and TRBJ1-2; TRBD1 matches at 9 bases. J lost 6 bases, V lost 3 bases, and 8 bases had no gene match. CDR1 and CDR2 from the germline V gene are MNHEY and SMNVEV (reference sequence). The CDR3 extends over 15 amino acids. This CDR3 is CASSFASDRGDGYTF. DNA for the CDR3: TGTGCCAGCAGTTTCGCCTCGGACAGGGGAGATGGCTACACCTTC.

The chain recombines TRBV7-2 with TRBJ1-4; unclear D gene. V dropped 6 bases and J dropped 4 bases, with 18 bases sitting between them. The CDR3 has 16 amino acids. Germline V gene sequence: CDR1 SGHTA, CDR2 FQGNSA. The CDR3 is CASSAGFGEGNEKLFF. In DNA, the CDR3 is TGTGCCAGCAGTGCCGGGTTCGGGGAAGGTAATGAAAAACTGTTTTTT.

J is TRBJ1-2 and V is TRBV6-1, with D possibly matching TRBD1 (5 bases). Germline V gives CDR1 MNHNS, CDR2 SASEGT. Trimming took off 7 bases at V and 5 bases at J, with 11 bases between the two ends. This CDR3 comprises 12 residues. The CDR3 protein is CASTQGSYGYTF. CDR3 nucleotide sequence: TGTGCCAGCACTCAGGGTTCGTATGGCTACACCTTC.

The V call is TRBV5-8, the J call TRBJ2-5, with 13 bases lining up with TRBD2. V shed 0 bases and J 2 bases; nucleotides not matched to a gene: 4. Germline V gene lookup returns CDR1 SGHTS and CDR2 YDEGEE. This CDR3 region has 17 residues. This chain's CDR3 is CASSLGTSGGTQETQYF. DNA for the CDR3: TGTGCCAGCAGCTTGGGGACTAGCGGGGGAACGCAAGAGACCCAGTACTTC.

The rearrangement joins TRBV28 to TRBJ1-5; no clear D. V shed 4 bases and J shed 4 bases, with 14 bases lying between them. Germline-derived CDR1 and CDR2 are MDHEN and SYDVKM. The CDR3 consists of 15 residues. The CDR3 region is CASSWREGANQPQHF. The DNA of the CDR3 is TGTGCCAGCAGTTGGAGGGAAGGAGCGAATCAGCCCCAGCATTTT.

The gene calls are TRBV4-3 and TRBJ2-3, with D tentatively TRBD1 (5 bases). The germline V and J ends were trimmed by 4 bases and 2 bases, with 19 bases remaining between them. Germline V gene data show CDR1 as LGHNA and CDR2 as YSLEER. The length of the CDR3 is 17 residues. The CDR3 sequence: CASSPARTGRSTDTQYF. The DNA of the CDR3 is TGCGCCAGCAGCCCCGCCAGAACAGGTCGCTCCACAGATACGCAGTATTTT.

The V and J genes are TRBV6-1 and TRBJ2-1, with 8 bases identical to TRBD2. Losses at the gene ends were 0 bases for V and 6 bases for J; bases not matched to a gene: 4. Germline CDR1 MNHNS, CDR2 SASEGT. The length of the CDR3 is 15 residues. CDR3 amino acids: CASSEAGLGGNEQFF. The CDR3 DNA reads as TGTGCCAGCAGTGAAGCGGGACTAGGGGGCAATGAGCAGTTCTTC.

This chain uses TRBV6-5 with TRBJ2-1; TRBD1 matches 7 bases. This CDR3 has 15 residues. The germline gives CDR1 MNHEY, CDR2 SVGAGI. Trimming removed 5 bases from V and 0 bases from J; junction bases left unmatched: 4. The CDR3 here is CASSAGGASYNEQFF. The CDR3 bases are TGTGCCAGCAGTGCAGGGGGTGCCTCCTACAATGAGCAGTTCTTC.

This clone was seen more than once but under ten times. CDR3 loop: CASSLFVREETQYF. The CDR3 bases are TGTGCCAGCAGCTTATTTGTGAGGGAAGAGACCCAGTACTTC. The chain couples TRBV11-2 to TRBJ2-5, with TRBD2 as a possible D gene (5 bases). Germline CDR1 and CDR2: SGHAT and FQNNGV. The CDR3 sequence is 14 residues long. V was clipped by 2 bases and J by 3 bases, with 10 bases between them.

The chain combines TRBV27 with TRBJ2-7; no definite D call. Germline CDR1 reads MNHEY; CDR2 reads SMNVEV (reference sequence). This CDR3 contains 12 residues. Deletions cut 5 bases from V and 0 bases from J, with 5 bases between. CDR3 sequence (DNA): TGTGCCAGCAGTACAAACTCCTACGAGCAGTACTTC. Translated: CASSTNSYEQYF.

The J gene is TRBJ2-5, the V gene TRBV10-3, with 7 bases aligning to TRBD2. The ends lost 5 bases at V and 5 bases at J; junction bases unmatched: 11. The CDR3 has 15 amino acids. The V gene's germline CDR1 is ENHRY and CDR2 SYGVKD. The CDR3 nucleotides are TGTGCCATCAGTCGGAGCGGGGTCGCCAGGGAGACCCAGTACTTC. Its translation: CAISRSGVARETQYF.

This chain uses TRBV6-5 with TRBJ1-5; the D gene is possibly TRBD1 (6 bases). Trimming took 5 bases from V and 9 from J, leaving 17 bases between them. The CDR3 loop spans 14 amino acids. The germline CDR1 and CDR2 sequences are MNHEY and SVGAGI. CDR3 sequence (DNA): TGTGCCAGCAGTCAGGGAGGGGGTCAGAGGCCCCAGCATTTT. Its translation is CASSQGGGQRPQHF.

This clone showed up just once. The chain links TRBV7-2 to TRBJ2-5; 12 bases align to TRBD2. Germline V lookup: CDR1 SGHTA, CDR2 FQGNSA. The CDR3 is made up of 16 amino acids. With 3 bases clipped from V and 4 bases from J, the junction kept 6 bases outside the gene matches. This CDR3 reads CASSLLAGGPGETQYF. The CDR3, as DNA: TGTGCCAGCAGCTTGCTAGCGGGGGGGCCGGGAGAGACCCAGTACTTC.

The sample holds one count of this clone. This chain connects TRBV28 to TRBJ1-2; 10 bases fit TRBD1. Germline V CDR1 and CDR2: MDHEN, SYDVKM. CDR3 length: 14 amino acids. The J segment lost 6 bases and the V segment lost 3 bases, leaving 4 bases of the junction unmatched. The CDR3 nucleotides read TGTGCCAGCAGTTTGGCAGGGACAGGGGATGGCTACACCTTC. Residues: CASSLAGTGDGYTF.

The J gene is TRBJ2-7, the V gene TRBV9, with D unclear. CDR3 length: 14 amino acids. Per germline, CDR1 SGDLS and CDR2 YYNGEE. Trimming cost V 0 bases and J 2 bases, with 9 bases left between them. The CDR3 nucleotides read TGTGCCAGCAGCGTAGCGCTAGAGCCCTACGAGCAGTACTTC. Amino acids: CASSVALEPYEQYF.

V usage is TRBV6-5 and J usage is TRBJ2-7, with D possibly TRBD1 on 6 matching bases. Trimming cost V 7 bases and J 3 bases, with 13 bases left between them. CDR1 is MNHEY, CDR2 SVGAGI, per germline. The CDR3 consists of 13 residues. The CDR3 here is CASNARGNYEQYF. For the CDR3, the DNA is TGTGCCAGCAATGCCAGGGGAAACTACGAGCAGTACTTC.

This clone was found once. The chain has TRBV7-2 and TRBJ2-3; TRBD2 matches at 12 bases. Germline values: CDR1 SGHTA, CDR2 FQGNSA. The CDR3 has 16 amino acids. With 3 bases clipped from V and 5 bases from J, the junction kept 6 bases outside the gene matches. CDR3 residues: CASSFPSGGAIDTQYF. The CDR3 nucleotides are TGTGCCAGCAGCTTCCCTAGCGGGGGGGCCATAGATACGCAGTATTTT.

The chain employs TRBV19 and TRBJ1-2; D remains unclear. V shed 9 bases and J shed 0 bases, with 14 bases lying between them. From germline, CDR1 is LNHDA and CDR2 SQIVND (reference sequence). The CDR3 has 14 amino acids. This CDR3 is CASRGVTPNYGYTF. DNA of the CDR3: TGTGCCAGCCGAGGTGTTACTCCTAACTATGGCTACACCTTC.

The chain links TRBV28 to TRBJ1-5; D is possibly TRBD1 (5 bases). CDR1 and CDR2 (germline): MDHEN, SYDVKM. The CDR3 has 16 residues. Between the trimmed V and J ends, which lost 2 bases and 3 bases, there was a span of 14 bases. CDR3 nucleotide sequence: TGTGCCAGCAGTTTACTTGACAGCCCGATCAATCAGCCCCAGCATTTT. It encodes CASSLLDSPINQPQHF.

This chain connects TRBV6-1 to TRBJ1-2, with 10 bases aligning to TRBD1. There are 16 residues in the CDR3. Trimming removed 2 bases from V and 8 bases from J; junction bases left unmatched: 11. Per the germline V gene, CDR1 is MNHNS and CDR2 is SASEGT. The CDR3 DNA reads TGTGCCAGCAGTGAATTGCTAGGGACAGGGGAGCACGGCTACACCTTC. Encoded protein: CASSELLGTGEHGYTF.

The V gene is TRBV6-6, the J gene TRBJ2-2, with D possibly being TRBD1 (6 bases). This CDR3 is built from 16 residues. The germline V gene has CDR1 MNHNY and CDR2 SVGAGI (reference sequence). The V end lost 7 bases, the J end lost 1 base, and 16 bases lay between the germline ends. The CDR3 sequence is CASTNRRTVNTGELFF. CDR3 DNA: TGTGCCAGCACCAACCGTCGGACAGTGAACACCGGGGAGCTGTTTTTT.

The CDR3 nucleotides are TGTGCCAGCAGTCCCGGGACAGGGGACAATCAGCCCCAGCATTTT. Protein sequence: CASSPGTGDNQPQHF. The rearrangement uses TRBV27 and TRBJ1-5, with TRBD1 matching over 10 bases. Trimming cost V 5 bases and J 3 bases; bases outside gene matches: 4. The CDR3 extends over 15 amino acids. Germline CDR1 is MNHEY and CDR2 is SMNVEV (reference sequence).

The chain couples TRBV28 to TRBJ2-7; the match to TRBD2 covers 8 bases. V was clipped by 4 bases and J by 3 bases; unmatched bases: 5. The CDR3 is made up of 14 amino acids. In germline, CDR1 is MDHEN, CDR2 SYDVKM. Written as DNA, the CDR3 is TGTGCCAGCAGTTCCCCGGGACTAGTCTACGAGCAGTACTTC. Its protein is CASSSPGLVYEQYF.

This chain uses TRBV5-6 with TRBJ1-1; TRBD1 agrees at 12 bases. The CDR3 is made up of 14 amino acids. The V and J ends lost 4 bases and 4 bases, in that order; junction bases with no gene match: 2. From germline, CDR1 is SGHDT and CDR2 YYEEEE. This chain's CDR3 is CASSGDRGLTEAFF. CDR3 bases: TGTGCCAGCAGCGGGGACAGGGGGCTCACTGAAGCTTTCTTT. The full variable domain, its missing parts supplied by reference TRBV5-6 and TRBJ1-1, is DAGVTQSPTHLIKTRGQQVTLRCSPKSGHDTVSWYQQALGQGPQFIFQYYEEEERQRGNFPDRFSGHQFPNYSSELNVNALLLGDSALYLCASSGDRGLTEAFFGQGTRLTVV.

V usage is TRBV11-2 and J usage is TRBJ2-7; a possible D gene is TRBD1 (6 bases). V gave up 5 bases and J gave up 1 base, with 9 bases separating them. Germline V gene lookup returns CDR1 SGHAT and CDR2 FQNNGV. This CDR3 is 13 amino acids long. CDR3 residues: CASSVGHSYEQYV. CDR3 DNA sequence: TGTGCCAGCAGCGTGGGACATTCCTACGAGCAGTACGTC.

This chain uses TRBV5-4 with TRBJ1-4; no definite D call. This CDR3 has 14 amino acids. CDR1 is SGHNT, CDR2 YYREEE, per germline (reference sequence). Trimming stripped 4 bases from V and 2 bases from J, with 9 bases between. The CDR3 DNA follows: TGTGCCAGCAGCGCAGGTGGCACTAATGAAAAACTGTTTTTT. Its translation: CASSAGGTNEKLFF. The full variable domain, completed using reference TRBV5-4 and TRBJ1-4, is ETGVTQSPTHLIKTRGQQVTLRCSSQSGHNTVSWYQQALGQGPQFIFQYYREEENGRGNFPPRFSGLQFPNYSSELNVNALELDDSALYLCASSAGGTNEKLFFGSGTQLSVL.

The V call is TRBV9, the J call TRBJ2-3; 9 bases are shared with TRBD1. The CDR3 totals 14 residues. Germline values: CDR1 SGDLS, CDR2 YYNGEE. The V and J ends lost 3 bases and 3 bases, in that order; junction bases with no gene match: 2. CDR3 nucleotides: TGTGCCAGCAGCGCGGGACAGGGAACAGATACGCAGTATTTT. Amino acid sequence: CASSAGQGTDTQYF.

The chain employs TRBV27 and TRBJ2-5, with TRBD1 matching 12 bases. Trimming cost V 6 bases and J 7 bases; bases outside gene matches: 6. Germline V lookup: CDR1 MNHEY, CDR2 SMNVEV (reference sequence). The length of the CDR3 is 14 residues. The CDR3 nucleotides read TGTGCCAGCAGCCGGGACAGGGGGCCGGGGACCCAGTACTTC. Protein product: CASSRDRGPGTQYF.

In its sample, this clone was seen a few times. The chain employs TRBV7-9 and TRBJ1-3, with TRBD1 as a possible D gene (5 bases). Trimming took 5 bases from V and 0 from J, leaving 11 bases between them. CDR1 and CDR2 from the germline V gene are SEHNR and FQNEAQ (reference sequence). There are 15 residues in the CDR3. The CDR3 is CASSPDRGSGNTIYF. Here the CDR3 DNA reads TGTGCCAGCAGCCCCGACAGAGGCTCTGGAAACACCATATATTTT.

J is TRBJ2-1 and V is TRBV5-1; the match to TRBD1 covers 7 bases. The CDR3 has 16 amino acids. The germline gives CDR1 SGHRS, CDR2 YFSETQ. The V segment lost 0 bases and the J segment 4 bases; nucleotides outside the gene matches: 7. The chain's CDR3 is CASSLGGGQVYNEQFF. CDR3 sequence (DNA): TGCGCCAGCAGCTTGGGAGGTGGACAGGTATACAATGAGCAGTTCTTC.